This T cell receptor (beta chain) was obtained from a study of blood T cells in healthy people across ages. V lost 8 bases to trimming and J lost 2 bases; unmatched junction nucleotides: 9. The CDR3 covers 15 residues. Germline V gene sequence: CDR1 MNHEY, CDR2 SVGEGT. The use of a sample-barcoded 5' primer and a J-beta primer mix characterized a second PCR of about 7 to 12 cycles. TCRdb reprocessed the 5' RACE reads via MiXCR and lists one record per CDR3 protein. The sample lists 1,300,000 or so distinct CDR3 sequences, approximately 60% occurring once. Per sample, no less than 5.5 micrograms of total RNA were extracted.

The TCR was taken from a man aged 18-30 years in good health. V gene TRBV6-2 or TRBV6-3 combines with J gene TRBJ2-3; 8 bases fit TRBD2. Sequencing used blood. CDR3 sequence (DNA): TGTGCCAGCGGGCCAGCGGGAGAGTTCACAGATACGCAGTATTTT. This translates into CASGPAGEFTDTQYF.